This note documents a single T cell receptor beta chain sequence. This sample was taken from a study of CD8 T cells in Susac syndrome. RNA totalling roughly 0.45 to 1 ug underwent reverse transcription with random hexamers. TCRdb called the immunoSEQ multiplex PCR reads again in MiXCR, with one record for every CDR3 protein. The sample holds some 140,000 distinct CDR3 sequences, under 95% seen once. Germline V gene data show CDR1 as DFQATT and CDR2 as SNEGSKA (reference sequence). The CDR3 is made up of 16 amino acids. The genes are TRBV20-1 and TRBJ2-3; TRBD2 aligns across 7 bases. Sequences were obtained from CD8+ T cells from PBMCs. This clonotype was obtained from a human donor with multiple sclerosis. Written as DNA, the CDR3 is TGCATTCCTCCCCGGGTGCGGGGGACTTACACAGATACGCAGTATTTT. It translates to CIPPRVRGTYTDTQYF.